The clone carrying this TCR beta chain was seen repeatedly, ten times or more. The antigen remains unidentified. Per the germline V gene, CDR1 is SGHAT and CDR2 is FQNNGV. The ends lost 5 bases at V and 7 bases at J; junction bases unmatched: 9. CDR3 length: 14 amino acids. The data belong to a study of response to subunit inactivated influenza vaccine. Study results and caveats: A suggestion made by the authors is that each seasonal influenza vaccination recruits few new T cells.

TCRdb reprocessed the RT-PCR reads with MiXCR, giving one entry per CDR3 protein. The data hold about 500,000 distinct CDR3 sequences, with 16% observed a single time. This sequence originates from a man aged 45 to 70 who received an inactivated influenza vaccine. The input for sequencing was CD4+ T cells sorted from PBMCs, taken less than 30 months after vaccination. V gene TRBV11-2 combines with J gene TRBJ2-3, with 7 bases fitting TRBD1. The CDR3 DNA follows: TGTGCCAGCAGCCTCAACAGGGGACATAATACGCAGTATTTT. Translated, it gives CASSLNRGHNTQYF.